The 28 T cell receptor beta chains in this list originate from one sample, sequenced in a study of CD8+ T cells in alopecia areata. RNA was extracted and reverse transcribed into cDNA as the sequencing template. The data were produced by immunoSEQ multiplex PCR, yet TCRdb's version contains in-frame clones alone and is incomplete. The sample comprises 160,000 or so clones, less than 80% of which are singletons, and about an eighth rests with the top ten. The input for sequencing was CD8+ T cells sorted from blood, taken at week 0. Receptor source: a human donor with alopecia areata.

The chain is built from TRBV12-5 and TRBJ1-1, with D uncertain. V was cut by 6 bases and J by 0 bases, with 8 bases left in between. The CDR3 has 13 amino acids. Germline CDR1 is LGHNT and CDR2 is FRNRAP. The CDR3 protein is CASGPSMNTEAFF. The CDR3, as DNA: TGTGCTAGTGGACCCTCCATGAACACTGAAGCTTTCTTT.

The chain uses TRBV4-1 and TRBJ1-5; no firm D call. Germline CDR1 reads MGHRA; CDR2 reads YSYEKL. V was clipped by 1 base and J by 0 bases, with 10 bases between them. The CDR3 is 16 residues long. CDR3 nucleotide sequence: TGCGCCAGCAGCCAAGTCCTGGGGAATAGCAATCAGCCCCAGCATTTT. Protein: CASSQVLGNSNQPQHF.

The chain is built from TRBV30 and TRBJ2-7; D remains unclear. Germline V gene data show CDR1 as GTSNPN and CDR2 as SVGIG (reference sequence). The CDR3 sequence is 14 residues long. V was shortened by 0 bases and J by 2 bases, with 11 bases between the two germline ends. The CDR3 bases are TGTGCCTGGAGTGTACGGTGGCTGACCTACGAGCAGTACTTC. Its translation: CAWSVRWLTYEQYF.

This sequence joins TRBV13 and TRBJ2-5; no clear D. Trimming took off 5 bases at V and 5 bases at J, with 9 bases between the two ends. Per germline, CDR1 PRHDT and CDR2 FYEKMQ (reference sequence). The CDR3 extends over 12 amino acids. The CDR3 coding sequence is TGTGCCAGCAGCCCACCTCAGGAGACCCAGTACTTC. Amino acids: CASSPPQETQYF. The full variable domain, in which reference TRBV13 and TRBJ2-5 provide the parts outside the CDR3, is AAGVIQSPRHLIKEKRETATLKCYPIPRHDTVYWYQQGPGQDPQFLISFYEKMQSDKGSIPDRFSAQQFSDYHSELNMSSLELGDSALYFCASSPPQETQYFGPGTRLLVL.

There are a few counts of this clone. CDR3 residues: CASSQDLASTYNEQFF. In nucleotides, the CDR3 is TGCGCCAGCAGCCAAGACCTGGCTAGTACTTACAATGAGCAGTTCTTC. The J gene is TRBJ2-1, the V gene TRBV4-1; D gene unclear. Germline CDR1 MGHRA, CDR2 YSYEKL. V shed 0 bases and J shed 4 bases, with 13 bases lying between them. The CDR3 loop spans 16 amino acids.

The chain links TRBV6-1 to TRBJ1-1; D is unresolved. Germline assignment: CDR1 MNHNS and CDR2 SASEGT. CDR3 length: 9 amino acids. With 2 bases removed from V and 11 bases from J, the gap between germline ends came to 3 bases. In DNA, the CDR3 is TGTGCCAGCAGTGAAAGGGCTTTCTTT. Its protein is CASSERAFF.

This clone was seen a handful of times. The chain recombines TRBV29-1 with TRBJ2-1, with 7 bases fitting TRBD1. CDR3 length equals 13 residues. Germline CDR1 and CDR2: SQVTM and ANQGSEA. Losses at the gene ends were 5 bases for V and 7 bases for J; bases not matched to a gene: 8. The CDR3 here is CSVLTGSQNEQFF. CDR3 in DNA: TGCAGCGTTCTGACAGGGAGTCAGAATGAGCAGTTCTTC.

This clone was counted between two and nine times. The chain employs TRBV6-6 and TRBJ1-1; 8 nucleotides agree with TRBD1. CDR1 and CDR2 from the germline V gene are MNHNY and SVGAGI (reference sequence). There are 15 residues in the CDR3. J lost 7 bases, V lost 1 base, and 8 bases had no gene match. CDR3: CASSYFAGQASEAFF. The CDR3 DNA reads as TGTGCCAGCAGTTACTTTGCGGGACAGGCAAGTGAAGCTTTCTTT.

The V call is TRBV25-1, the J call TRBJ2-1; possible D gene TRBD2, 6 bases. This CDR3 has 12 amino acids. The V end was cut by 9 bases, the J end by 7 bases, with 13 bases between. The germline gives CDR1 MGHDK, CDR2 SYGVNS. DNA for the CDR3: TGTGCCAGTCAGCGAGGAGGGAATGAGCAGTTCTTC. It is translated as CASQRGGNEQFF.

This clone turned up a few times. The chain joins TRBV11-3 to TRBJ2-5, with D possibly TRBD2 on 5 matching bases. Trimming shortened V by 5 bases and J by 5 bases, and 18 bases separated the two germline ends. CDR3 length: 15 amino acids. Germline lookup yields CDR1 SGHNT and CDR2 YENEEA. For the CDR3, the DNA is TGTGCCAGCAGCCTTAGAGGCCTCCCGGGGGAGACCCAGTACTTC. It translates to CASSLRGLPGETQYF. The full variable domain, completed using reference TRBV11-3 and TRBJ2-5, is EAGVVQSPRYKIIEKKQPVAFWCNPISGHNTLYWYLQNLGQGPELLIRYENEEAVDDSQLPKDRFSAERLKGVDSTLKIQPAELGDSAVYLCASSLRGLPGETQYFGPGTRLLVL.

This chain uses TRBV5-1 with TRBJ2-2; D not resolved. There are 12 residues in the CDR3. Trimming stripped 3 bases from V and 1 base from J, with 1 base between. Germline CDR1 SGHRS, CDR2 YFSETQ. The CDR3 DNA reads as TGCGCCAGCAGCTGGAACACCGGGGAGCTGTTTTTT. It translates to CASSWNTGELFF.

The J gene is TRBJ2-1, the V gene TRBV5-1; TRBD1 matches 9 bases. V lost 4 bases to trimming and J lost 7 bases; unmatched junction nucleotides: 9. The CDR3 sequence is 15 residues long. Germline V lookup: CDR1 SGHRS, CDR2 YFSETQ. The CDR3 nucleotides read TGCGCCAGCAGCGCCTCCGGGACAGGGACGAATGAGCAGTTCTTC. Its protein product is CASSASGTGTNEQFF. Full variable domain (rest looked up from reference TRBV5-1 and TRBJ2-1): KAGVTQTPRYLIKTRGQQVTLSCSPISGHRSVSWYQQTPGQGLQFLFEYFSETQRNKGNFPGRFSGRQFSNSRSEMNVSTLELGDSALYLCASSASGTGTNEQFFGPGTRLTVL.

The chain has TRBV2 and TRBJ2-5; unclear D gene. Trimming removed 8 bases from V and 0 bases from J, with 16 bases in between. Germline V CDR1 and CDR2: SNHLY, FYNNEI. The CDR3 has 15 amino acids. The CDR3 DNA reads TGTGCCAGCGTCTCCCAGGCATCCCACCAAGAGACCCAGTACTTC. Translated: CASVSQASHQETQYF.

CDR3 amino acids: CAISETQGGGTEAFF. The CDR3 DNA sequence: TGTGCCATCAGTGAGACTCAGGGAGGGGGTACTGAAGCTTTCTTT. The chain carries TRBV10-3 and TRBJ1-1; D is possibly TRBD1 (6 bases). Germline V CDR1 and CDR2: ENHRY, SYGVKD. V shed 2 bases and J shed 5 bases, with 15 bases lying between them. The CDR3 totals 15 residues.

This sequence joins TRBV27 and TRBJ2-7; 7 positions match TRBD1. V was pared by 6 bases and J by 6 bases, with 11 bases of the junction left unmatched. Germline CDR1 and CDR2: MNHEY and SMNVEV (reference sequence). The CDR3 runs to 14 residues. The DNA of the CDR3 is TGTGCCAGCAGAGAGACAGGGAGATTTTCCGAGCAGTACTTC. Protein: CASRETGRFSEQYF.

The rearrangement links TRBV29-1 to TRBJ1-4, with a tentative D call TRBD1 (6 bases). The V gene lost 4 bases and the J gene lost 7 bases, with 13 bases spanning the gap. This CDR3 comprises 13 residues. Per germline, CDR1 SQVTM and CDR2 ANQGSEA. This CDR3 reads CSVVQGGGEKLFF. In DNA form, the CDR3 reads TGCAGCGTTGTTCAAGGGGGAGGTGAAAAACTGTTTTTT.

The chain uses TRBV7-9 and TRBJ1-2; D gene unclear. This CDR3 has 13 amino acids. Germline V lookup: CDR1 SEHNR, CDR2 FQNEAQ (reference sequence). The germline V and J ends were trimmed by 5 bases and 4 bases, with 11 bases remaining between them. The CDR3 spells CASSLSQLYGYTF. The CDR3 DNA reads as TGTGCCAGCAGCCTTAGCCAGCTCTATGGCTACACCTTC.

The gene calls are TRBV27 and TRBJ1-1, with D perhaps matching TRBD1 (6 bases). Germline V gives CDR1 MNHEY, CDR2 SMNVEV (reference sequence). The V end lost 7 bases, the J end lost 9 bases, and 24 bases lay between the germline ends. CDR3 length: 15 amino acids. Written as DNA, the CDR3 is TGTGCCAGCAAACAAAGCCGGGGGGCGAAGATGAAAGCTTTCTTT. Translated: CASKQSRGAKMKAFF.

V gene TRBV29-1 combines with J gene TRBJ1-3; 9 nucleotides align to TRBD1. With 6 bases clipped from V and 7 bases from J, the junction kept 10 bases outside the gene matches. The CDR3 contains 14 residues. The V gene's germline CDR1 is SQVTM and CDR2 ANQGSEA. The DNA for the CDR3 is TGCAGCGTAGAACCGGGACAGGGATTGAACACCATATATTTT. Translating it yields CSVEPGQGLNTIYF.

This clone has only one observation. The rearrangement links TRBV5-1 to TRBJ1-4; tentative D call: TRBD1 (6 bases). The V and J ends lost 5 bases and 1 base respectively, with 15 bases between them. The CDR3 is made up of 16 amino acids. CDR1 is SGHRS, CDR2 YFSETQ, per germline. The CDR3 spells CASRHRQEETNEKLFF. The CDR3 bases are TGCGCCAGCAGACATCGACAGGAGGAAACTAATGAAAAACTGTTTTTT.

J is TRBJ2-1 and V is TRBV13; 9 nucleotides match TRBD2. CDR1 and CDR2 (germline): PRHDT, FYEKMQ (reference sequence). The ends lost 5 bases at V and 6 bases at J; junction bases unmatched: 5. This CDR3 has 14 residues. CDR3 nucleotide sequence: TGTGCCAGCAGCGCAGGAGCGGGGGGCAATGAGCAGTTCTTC. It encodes CASSAGAGGNEQFF.

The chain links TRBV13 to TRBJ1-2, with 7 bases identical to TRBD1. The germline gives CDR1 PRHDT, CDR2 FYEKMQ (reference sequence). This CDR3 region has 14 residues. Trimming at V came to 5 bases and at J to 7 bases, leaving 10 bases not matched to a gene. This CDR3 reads CASSEGTASIGYTF. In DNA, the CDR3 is TGTGCCAGCAGCGAAGGGACAGCGTCCATTGGCTACACCTTC.

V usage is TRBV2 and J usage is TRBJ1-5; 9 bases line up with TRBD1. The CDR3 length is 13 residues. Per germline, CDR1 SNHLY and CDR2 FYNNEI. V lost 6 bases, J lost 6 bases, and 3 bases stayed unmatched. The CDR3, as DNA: TGTGCCAGCAGCGACAGGGGGGGTCAGCCCCAGCATTTT. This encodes CASSDRGGQPQHF.

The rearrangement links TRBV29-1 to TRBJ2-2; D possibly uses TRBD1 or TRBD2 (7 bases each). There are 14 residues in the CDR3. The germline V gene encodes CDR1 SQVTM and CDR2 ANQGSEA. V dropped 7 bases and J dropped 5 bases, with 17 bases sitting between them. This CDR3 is CSGHTGEGTGELFF. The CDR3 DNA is TGCAGCGGCCACACAGGGGAGGGAACCGGGGAGCTGTTTTTT.

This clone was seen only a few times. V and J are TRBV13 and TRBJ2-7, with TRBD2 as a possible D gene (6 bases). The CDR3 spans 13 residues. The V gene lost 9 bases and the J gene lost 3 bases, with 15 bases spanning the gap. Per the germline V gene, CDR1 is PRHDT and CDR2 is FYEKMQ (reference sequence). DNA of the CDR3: TGTGCCAGTTCCGGGACTTCCAACTACGAGCAGTACTTC. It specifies CASSGTSNYEQYF.

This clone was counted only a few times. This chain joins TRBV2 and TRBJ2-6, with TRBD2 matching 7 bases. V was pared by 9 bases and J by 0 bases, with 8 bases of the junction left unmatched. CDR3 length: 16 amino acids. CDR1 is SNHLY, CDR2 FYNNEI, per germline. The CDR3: CARGSGESSGANVLTF. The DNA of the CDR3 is TGTGCCAGAGGGAGCGGGGAGAGCTCTGGGGCCAACGTCCTGACTTTC.

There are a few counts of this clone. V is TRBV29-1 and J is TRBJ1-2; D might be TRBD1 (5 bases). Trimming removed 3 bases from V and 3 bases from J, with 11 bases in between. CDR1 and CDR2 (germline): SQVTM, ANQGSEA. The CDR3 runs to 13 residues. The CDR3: CSVDLGGDYGYTF. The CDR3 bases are TGCAGCGTTGATTTGGGGGGAGACTATGGCTACACCTTC.

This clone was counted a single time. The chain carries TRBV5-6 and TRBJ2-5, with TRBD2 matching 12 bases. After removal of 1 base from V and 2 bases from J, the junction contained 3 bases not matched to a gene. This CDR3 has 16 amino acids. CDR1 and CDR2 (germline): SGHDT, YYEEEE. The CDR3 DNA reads TGTGCCAGCAGCTTGCCTAGCGGGGGGGCACAAGAGACCCAGTACTTC. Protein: CASSLPSGGAQETQYF. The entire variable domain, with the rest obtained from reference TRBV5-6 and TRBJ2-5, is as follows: DAGVTQSPTHLIKTRGQQVTLRCSPKSGHDTVSWYQQALGQGPQFIFQYYEEEERQRGNFPDRFSGHQFPNYSSELNVNALLLGDSALYLCASSLPSGGAQETQYFGPGTRLLVL.